Listed here is a single TCR beta chain. Data came from immunoSEQ multiplex PCR; TCRdb stores just in-frame clones and leaves some out. The sample contains some 150,000 clones, approximately 81% of which appear only once. Germline lookup yields CDR1 MDHEN and CDR2 SYDVKM. CDR3 size: 14 residues. J gave up 2 bases and V 8 bases, and 9 bases lay outside the gene matches. The entry originates in a study of blood T cell repertoires in COVID-19. At the level of the study: Researchers got acute and convalescent COVID-19 samples from the United States, Italy and Spain.

J is TRBJ2-7 and V is TRBV28; 7 nucleotides match TRBD2. The sample was peripheral blood. The receptor was derived from a human donor in a cohort sampled during active COVID-19. CDR3 amino acids: CASGGDVRTYEQYF. The CDR3 DNA sequence: TGTGCCAGCGGGGGGGACGTACGGACCTACGAGCAGTACTTC.